Here is one T cell receptor (beta chain) with its context. Its antigen is undetermined. V was trimmed by 2 bases and J by 3 bases, leaving 10 bases between them. Germline V gene sequence: CDR1 ENHRY, CDR2 SYGVKD. The CDR3 sequence is 14 residues long. Clones were sequenced by immunoSEQ multiplex PCR, and TCRdb holds only the in-frame ones, with some missing. The sample has about 64,000 clones, roughly 80% seen once. The sample originates from a study of OX40 agonist ivuxolimab in advanced cancers. Study in general: Aged roughly 20 to 85 with a mean of roughly 65 years, they were roughly 83% male.

Study observations and caveats: Some nonresponders also had low normalized T-cell clonal expansion. CD4+ T cells averaged fewer expanded clones than CD8+ T cells.

The receptor comes from an adult with an advanced solid tumor such as melanoma, head and neck, liver or kidney cancer. The source material was CD4+ or CD8+ T cells sorted from blood, sampled in a trial of the OX40 agonist ivuxolimab. The chain joins TRBV10-3 to TRBJ1-2; the D gene is possibly TRBD1 (5 bases). The CDR3 region has the DNA TGTGCCATCAGTGAGCAACAAGGGGACTATGGCTACACCTTC. Amino acid sequence: CAISEQQGDYGYTF.